Only a few counts were recorded for the clone carrying this TCR beta chain. This CDR3 has 20 residues. Unmatched junction bases numbered 18, after V lost 2 bases and J lost 5 bases. Looked up from germline, CDR1 is MNHNS and CDR2 is SASEGT. This sample is part of a study of control samples from healthy donors and cancer patients. This table comes from immunoSEQ multiplex PCR, and its TCRdb copy is limited to in-frame clones, with some not included. The table includes approximately 150,000 clones, 75% to 95% detected once. The specimen was blood. The receptor was derived from a man aged 18 to 30 in good health. The rearrangement links TRBV6-1 to TRBJ2-5; 12 bases line up with TRBD1. CDR3 coding DNA: TGTGCCAGCAGTGAAAGGAGGAGAGGGACAGGGGGCGCAGTAGTGGAGACCCAGTACTTC. Translated: CASSERRRGTGGAVVETQYF.